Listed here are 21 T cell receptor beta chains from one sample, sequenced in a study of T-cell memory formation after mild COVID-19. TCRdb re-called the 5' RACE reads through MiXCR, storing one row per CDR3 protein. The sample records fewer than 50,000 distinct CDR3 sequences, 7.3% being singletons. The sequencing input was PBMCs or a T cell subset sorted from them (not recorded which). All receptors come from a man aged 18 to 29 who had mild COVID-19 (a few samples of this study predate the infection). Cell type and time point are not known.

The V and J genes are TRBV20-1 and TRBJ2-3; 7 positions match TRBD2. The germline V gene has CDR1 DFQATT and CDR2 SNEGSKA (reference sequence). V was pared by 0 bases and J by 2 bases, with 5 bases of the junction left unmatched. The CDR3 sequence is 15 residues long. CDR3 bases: TGCAGTGCTAGAGATGAAGCGGGGACCACAGATACGCAGTATTTT. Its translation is CSARDEAGTTDTQYF.

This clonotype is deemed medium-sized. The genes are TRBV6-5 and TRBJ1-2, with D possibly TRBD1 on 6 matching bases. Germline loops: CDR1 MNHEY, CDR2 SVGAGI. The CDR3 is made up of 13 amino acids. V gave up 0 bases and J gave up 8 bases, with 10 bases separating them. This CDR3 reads CASSYSTRGGYTF. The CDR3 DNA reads TGTGCCAGCAGTTACTCGACCAGGGGAGGCTACACCTTC.

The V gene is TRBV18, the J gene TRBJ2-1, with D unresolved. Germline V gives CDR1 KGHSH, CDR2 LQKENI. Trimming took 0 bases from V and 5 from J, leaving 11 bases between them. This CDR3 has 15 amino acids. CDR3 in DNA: TGTGCCAGCTCACCACCCACCCCCGGAGACAATGAGCAGTTCTTC. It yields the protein CASSPPTPGDNEQFF. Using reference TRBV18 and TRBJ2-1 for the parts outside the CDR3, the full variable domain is NAGVMQNPRHLVRRRGQEARLRCSPMKGHSHVYWYRQLPEEGLKFMVYLQKENIIDESGMPKERFSAEFPKEGPSILRIQQVVRGDSAAYFCASSPPTPGDNEQFFGPGTRLTVL.

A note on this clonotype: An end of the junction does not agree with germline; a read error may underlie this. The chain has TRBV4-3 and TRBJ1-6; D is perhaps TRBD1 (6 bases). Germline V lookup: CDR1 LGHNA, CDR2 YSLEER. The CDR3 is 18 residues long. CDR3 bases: TGCGCCAGCAGCCAAGAAAGGCAGGGGCCATTCTATAATTCACCCATCCACTTT. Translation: CASSQERQGPFYNSPIHF.

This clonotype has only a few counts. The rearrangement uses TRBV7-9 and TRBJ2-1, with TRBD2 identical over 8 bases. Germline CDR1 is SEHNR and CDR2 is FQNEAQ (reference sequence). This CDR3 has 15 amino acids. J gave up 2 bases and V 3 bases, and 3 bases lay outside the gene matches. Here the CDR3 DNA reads TGTGCCAGCAGCTTCCGCGGGGGGCCCTACAATGAGCAGTTCTTC. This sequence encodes CASSFRGGPYNEQFF.

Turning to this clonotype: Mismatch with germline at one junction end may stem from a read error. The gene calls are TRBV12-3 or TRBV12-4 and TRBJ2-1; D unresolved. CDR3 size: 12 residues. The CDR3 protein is CASSFSDNEQFF. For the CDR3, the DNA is TGTGCCAGCAGTTTCTCCGACAATGAGCAGTTCTTC.

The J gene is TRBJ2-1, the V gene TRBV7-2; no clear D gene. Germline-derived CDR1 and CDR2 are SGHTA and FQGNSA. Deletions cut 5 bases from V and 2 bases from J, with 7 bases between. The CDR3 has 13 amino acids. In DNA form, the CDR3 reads TGTGCCAGCAGCCTAGAGGCCTACAATGAGCAGTTCTTC. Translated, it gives CASSLEAYNEQFF.

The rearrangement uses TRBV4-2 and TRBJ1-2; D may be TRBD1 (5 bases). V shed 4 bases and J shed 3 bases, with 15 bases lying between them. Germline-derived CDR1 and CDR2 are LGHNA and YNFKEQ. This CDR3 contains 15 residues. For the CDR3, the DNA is TGTGCCAGCAGCCGGGGCAGGGCCCCCGACTATGGCTACACCTTC. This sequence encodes CASSRGRAPDYGYTF.

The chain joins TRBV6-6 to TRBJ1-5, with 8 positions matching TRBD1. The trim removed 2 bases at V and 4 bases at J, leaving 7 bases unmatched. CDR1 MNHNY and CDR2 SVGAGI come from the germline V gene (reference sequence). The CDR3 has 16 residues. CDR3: CASSYPTGAGNQPQHF. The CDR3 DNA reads TGTGCCAGCAGTTACCCGACAGGGGCAGGGAATCAGCCCCAGCATTTT.

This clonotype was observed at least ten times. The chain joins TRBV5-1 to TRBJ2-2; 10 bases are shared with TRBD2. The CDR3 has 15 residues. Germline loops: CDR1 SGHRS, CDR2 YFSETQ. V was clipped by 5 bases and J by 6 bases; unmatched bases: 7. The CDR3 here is CASRSPGTSAGELFF. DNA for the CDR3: TGCGCCAGCAGATCCCCCGGGACTAGCGCCGGGGAGCTGTTTTTT.

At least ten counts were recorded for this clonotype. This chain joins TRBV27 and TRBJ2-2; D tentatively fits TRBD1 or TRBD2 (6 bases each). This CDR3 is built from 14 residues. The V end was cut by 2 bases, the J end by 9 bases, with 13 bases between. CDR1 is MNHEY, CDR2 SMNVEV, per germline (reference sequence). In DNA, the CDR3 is TGTGCCAGCAGTTTACAGTACGGGGGCAGGGAGCTGTTTTTT. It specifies CASSLQYGGRELFF.

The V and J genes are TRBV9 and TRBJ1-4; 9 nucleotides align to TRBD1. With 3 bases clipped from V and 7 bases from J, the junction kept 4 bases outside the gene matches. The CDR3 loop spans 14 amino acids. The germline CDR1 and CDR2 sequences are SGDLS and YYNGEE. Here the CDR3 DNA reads TGTGCCAGCAGCGCGACAGGGGGTCGTGAAAAACTGTTTTTT. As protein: CASSATGGREKLFF. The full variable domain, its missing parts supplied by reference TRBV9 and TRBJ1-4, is DSGVTQTPKHLITATGQRVTLRCSPRSGDLSVYWYQQSLDQGLQFLIQYYNGEERAKGNILERFSAQQFPDLHSELNLSSLELGDSALYFCASSATGGREKLFFGSGTQLSVL.

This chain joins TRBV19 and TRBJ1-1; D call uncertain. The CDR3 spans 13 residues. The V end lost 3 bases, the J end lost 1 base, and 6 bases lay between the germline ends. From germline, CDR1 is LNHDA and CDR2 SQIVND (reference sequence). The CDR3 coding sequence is TGTGCCAGTAGTATCCAAGGGAACACTGAAGCTTTCTTT. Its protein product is CASSIQGNTEAFF.

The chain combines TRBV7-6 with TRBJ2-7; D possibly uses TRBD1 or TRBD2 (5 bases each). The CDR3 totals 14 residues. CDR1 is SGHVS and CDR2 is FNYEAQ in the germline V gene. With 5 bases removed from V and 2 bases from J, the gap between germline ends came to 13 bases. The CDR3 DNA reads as TGTGCCAGCAGCAGACAGACCGGGACCTACGAGCAGTACTTC. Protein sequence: CASSRQTGTYEQYF.

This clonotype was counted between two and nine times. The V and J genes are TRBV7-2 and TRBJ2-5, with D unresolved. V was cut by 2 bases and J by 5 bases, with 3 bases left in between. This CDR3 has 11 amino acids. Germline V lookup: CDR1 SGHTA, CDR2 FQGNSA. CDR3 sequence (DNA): TGTGCCAGCAGCTTAATCGAGACCCAGTACTTC. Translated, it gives CASSLIETQYF.

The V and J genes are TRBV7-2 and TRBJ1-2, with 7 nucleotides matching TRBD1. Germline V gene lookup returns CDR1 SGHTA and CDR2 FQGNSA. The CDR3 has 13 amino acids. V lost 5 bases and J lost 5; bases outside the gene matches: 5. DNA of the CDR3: TGTGCCAGCAGCGCGGGACAGTCGTATGGCTACACCTTC. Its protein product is CASSAGQSYGYTF.

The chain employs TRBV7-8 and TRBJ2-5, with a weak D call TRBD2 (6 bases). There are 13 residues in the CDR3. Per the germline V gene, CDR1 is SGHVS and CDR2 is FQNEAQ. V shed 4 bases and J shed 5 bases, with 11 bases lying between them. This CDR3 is CASSSTRGETQYF. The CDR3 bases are TGTGCCAGCAGCTCGACCCGGGGGGAGACCCAGTACTTC.

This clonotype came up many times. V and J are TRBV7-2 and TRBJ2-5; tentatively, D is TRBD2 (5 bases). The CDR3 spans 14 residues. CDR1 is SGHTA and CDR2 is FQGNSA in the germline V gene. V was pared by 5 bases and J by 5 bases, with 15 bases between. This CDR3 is CASSNREARETQYF. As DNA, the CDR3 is TGTGCCAGCAGCAACCGGGAAGCGAGGGAGACCCAGTACTTC.

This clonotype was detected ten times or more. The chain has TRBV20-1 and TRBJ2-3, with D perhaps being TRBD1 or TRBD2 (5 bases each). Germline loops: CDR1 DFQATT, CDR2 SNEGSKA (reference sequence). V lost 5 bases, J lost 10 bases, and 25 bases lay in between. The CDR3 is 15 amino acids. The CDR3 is CSAPGSGRTLTPQYF. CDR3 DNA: TGCAGTGCTCCCGGTTCGGGGCGGACGTTAACGCCGCAGTATTTT.

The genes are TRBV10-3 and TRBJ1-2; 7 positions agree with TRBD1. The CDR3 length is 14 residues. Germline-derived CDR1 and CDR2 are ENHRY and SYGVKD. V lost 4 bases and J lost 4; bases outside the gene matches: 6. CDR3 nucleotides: TGTGCCATCAGTGTCGGACAGGAGATCTATGGCTACACCTTC. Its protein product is CAISVGQEIYGYTF.

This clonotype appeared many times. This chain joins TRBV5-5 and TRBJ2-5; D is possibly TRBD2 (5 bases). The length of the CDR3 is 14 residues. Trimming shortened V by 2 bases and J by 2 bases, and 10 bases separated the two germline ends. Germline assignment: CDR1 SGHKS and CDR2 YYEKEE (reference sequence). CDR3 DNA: TGTGCCAGCAGCTTAGCGGTTCTTCAAGAGACCCAGTACTTC. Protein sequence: CASSLAVLQETQYF.